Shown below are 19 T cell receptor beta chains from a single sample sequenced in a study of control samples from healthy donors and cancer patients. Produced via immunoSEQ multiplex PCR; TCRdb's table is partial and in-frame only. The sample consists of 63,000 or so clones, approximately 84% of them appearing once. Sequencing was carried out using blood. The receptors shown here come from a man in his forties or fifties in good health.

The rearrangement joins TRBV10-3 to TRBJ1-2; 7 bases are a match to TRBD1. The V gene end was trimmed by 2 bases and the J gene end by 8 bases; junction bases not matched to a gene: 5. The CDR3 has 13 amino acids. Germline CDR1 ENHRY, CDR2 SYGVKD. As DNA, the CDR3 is TGTGCCATCAGTGAGAACGCAGGGGGAGGCTACACCTTC. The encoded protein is CAISENAGGGYTF.

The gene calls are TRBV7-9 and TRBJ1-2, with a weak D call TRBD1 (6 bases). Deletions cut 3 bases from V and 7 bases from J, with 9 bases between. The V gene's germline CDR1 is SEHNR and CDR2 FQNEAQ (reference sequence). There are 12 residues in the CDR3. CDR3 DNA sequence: TGTGCCAGCAGCTTCGGGGGGCTTGGCTACACCTTC. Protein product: CASSFGGLGYTF.

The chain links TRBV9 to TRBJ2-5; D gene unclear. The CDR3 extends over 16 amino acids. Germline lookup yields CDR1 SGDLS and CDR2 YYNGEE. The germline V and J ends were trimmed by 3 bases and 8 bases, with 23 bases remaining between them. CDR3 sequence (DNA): TGTGCCAGCAGCGCCCAGGCCGCACGCGGCTTGGACACCCAGTACTTC. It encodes CASSAQAARGLDTQYF.

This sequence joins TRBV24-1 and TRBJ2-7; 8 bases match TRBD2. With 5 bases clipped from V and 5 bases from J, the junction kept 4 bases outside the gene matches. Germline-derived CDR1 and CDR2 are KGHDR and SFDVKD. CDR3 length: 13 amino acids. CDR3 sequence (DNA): TGTGCCACCAGTGCGGGAGGGAAGAACGAGCAGTACTTC. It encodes CATSAGGKNEQYF.

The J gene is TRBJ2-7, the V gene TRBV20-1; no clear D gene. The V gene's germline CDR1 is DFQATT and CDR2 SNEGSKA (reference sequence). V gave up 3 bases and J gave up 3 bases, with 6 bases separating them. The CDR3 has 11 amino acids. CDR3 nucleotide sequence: TGCAGTGCTAGTAACAACTACGAGCAGTACTTC. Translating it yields CSASNNYEQYF.

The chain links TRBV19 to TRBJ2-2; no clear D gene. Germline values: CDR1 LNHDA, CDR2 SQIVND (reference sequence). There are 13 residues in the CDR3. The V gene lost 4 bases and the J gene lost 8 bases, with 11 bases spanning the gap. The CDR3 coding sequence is TGTGCCAGTAGTACCCTGGGTATTGGGGAGCTGTTTTTT. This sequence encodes CASSTLGIGELFF.

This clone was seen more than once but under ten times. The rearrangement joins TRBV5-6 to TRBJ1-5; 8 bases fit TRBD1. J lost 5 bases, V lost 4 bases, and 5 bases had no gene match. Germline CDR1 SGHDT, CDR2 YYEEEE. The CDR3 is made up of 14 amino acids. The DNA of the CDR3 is TGTGCCAGCAGCCGGACAGGGCCCTATCAGCCCCAGCATTTT. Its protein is CASSRTGPYQPQHF.

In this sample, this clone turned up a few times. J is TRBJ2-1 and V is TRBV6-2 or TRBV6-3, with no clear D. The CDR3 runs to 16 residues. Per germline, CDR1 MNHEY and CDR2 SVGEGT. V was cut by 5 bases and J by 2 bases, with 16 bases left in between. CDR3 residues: CASSGRGGEPYNEQFF. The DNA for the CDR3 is TGTGCCAGCAGTGGAAGAGGTGGCGAGCCCTACAATGAGCAGTTCTTC.

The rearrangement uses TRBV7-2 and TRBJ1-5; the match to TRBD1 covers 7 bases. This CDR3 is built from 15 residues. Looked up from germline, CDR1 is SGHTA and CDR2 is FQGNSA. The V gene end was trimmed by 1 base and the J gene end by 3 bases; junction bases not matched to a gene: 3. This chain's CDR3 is CASSLVQGYNQPQHF. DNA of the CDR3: TGTGCCAGCAGCTTAGTACAGGGGTACAATCAGCCCCAGCATTTT.

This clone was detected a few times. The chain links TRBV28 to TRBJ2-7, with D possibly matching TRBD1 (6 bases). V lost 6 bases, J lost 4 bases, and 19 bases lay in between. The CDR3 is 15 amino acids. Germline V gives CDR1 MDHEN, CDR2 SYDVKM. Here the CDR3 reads CASSPQGSGYYEQYF. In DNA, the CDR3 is TGTGCCAGCAGCCCGCAGGGGTCGGGGTATTACGAGCAGTACTTC.

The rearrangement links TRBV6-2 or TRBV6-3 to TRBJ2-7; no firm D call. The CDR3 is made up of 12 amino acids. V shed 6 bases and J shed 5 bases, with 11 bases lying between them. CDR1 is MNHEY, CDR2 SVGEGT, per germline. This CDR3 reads CASSRLTDEQYF. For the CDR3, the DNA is TGTGCCAGCAGCCGATTAACGGACGAGCAGTACTTC.

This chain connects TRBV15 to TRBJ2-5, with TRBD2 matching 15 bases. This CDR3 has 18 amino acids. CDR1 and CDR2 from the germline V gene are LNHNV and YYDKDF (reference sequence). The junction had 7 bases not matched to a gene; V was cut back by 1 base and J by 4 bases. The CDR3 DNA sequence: TGTGCCACCAGCAGAGGGACTAGCGGGAGGGCCTCAGGAGAGACCCAGTACTTC. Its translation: CATSRGTSGRASGETQYF. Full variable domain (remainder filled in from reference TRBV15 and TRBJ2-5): DAMVIQNPRYQVTQFGKPVTLSCSQTLNHNVMYWYQQKSSQAPKLLFHYYDKDFNNEADTPDNFQSRRPNTSFCFLDIRSPGLGDTAMYLCATSRGTSGRASGETQYFGPGTRLLVL.

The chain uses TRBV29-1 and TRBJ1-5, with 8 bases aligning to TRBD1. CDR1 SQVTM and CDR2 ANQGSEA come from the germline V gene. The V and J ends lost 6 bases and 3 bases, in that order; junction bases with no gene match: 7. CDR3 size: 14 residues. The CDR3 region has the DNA TGCAGCGTGGCACAGGGGGTTACCAATCAGCCCCAGCATTTT. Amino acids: CSVAQGVTNQPQHF. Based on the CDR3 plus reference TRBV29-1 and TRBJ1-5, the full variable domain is SAVISQKPSRDICQRGTSLTIQCQVDSQVTMMFWYRQQPGQSLTLIATANQGSEATYESGFVIDKFPISRPNLTFSTLTVSNMSPEDSSIYLCSVAQGVTNQPQHFGDGTRLSIL.

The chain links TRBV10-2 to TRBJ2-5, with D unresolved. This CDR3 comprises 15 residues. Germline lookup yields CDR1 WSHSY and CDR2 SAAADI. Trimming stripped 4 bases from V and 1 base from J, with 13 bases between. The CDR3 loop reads CASSVNGPPQETQYF. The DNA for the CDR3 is TGCGCCAGCAGTGTAAACGGGCCTCCCCAAGAGACCCAGTACTTC.

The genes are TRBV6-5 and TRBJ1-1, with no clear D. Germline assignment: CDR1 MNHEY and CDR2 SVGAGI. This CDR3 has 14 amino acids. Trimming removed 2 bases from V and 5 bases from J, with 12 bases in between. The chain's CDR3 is CASSYLSIPTEAFF. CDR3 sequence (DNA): TGTGCCAGCAGTTACCTCAGTATACCAACTGAAGCTTTCTTT.

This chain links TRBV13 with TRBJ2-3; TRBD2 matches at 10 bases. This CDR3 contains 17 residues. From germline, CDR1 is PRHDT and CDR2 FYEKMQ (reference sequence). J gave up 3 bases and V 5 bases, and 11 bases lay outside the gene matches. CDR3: CASSPLSGRVPTDTQYF. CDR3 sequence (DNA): TGTGCCAGCAGCCCCTTGAGCGGGAGGGTGCCAACAGATACGCAGTATTTT.

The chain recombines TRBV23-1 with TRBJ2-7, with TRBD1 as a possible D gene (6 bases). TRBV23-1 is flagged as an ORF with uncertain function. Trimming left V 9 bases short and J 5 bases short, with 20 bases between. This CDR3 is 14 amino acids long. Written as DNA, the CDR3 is TGCGCCAGGCAGCGCGGGCAGGGGTACCACGAGCAGTACTTC. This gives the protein CARQRGQGYHEQYF.

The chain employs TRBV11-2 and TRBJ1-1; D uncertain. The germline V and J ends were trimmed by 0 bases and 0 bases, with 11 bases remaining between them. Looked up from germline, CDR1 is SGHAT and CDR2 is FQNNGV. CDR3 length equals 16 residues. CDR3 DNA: TGTGCCAGCAGCTTAGAGGCAGGTAGGGTGAACACTGAAGCTTTCTTT. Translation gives CASSLEAGRVNTEAFF.

The CDR3 nucleotides read TGTGCCAGCAGCCAAGGCGTGAAGAAATTCCAAGAGACCCAGTACTTC. Its protein is CASSQGVKKFQETQYF. The chain recombines TRBV4-2 with TRBJ2-5, with D unresolved. The CDR3 runs to 16 residues. Germline loops: CDR1 LGHNA, CDR2 YNFKEQ. The V and J ends lost 1 base and 1 base respectively, with 13 bases between them.